This T cell receptor (beta chain) was documented in a study of blood T cells in healthy people across ages. This clonotype was picked up many times. Whenever a sample was processed, at least 6 million PBMCs were isolated. The germline gives CDR1 SGHKS, CDR2 YYEKEE (reference sequence). This CDR3 comprises 13 residues. The V and J ends lost 4 bases and 6 bases respectively, with 11 bases between them. Using a J-beta primer mix together with a sample-barcoded 5' primer, a second PCR was run for about 6 to 12 cycles. TCRdb re-analysed the 5' RACE reads in MiXCR, keeping a single row per CDR3 protein. Of fewer than 2,000,000 distinct CDR3 sequences detected, roughly a third appear once; the ten largest clones hold about 11%.

V is TRBV5-5 and J is TRBJ2-1; TRBD2 is a possible D gene (5 bases). The source of this sequence is a woman in her thirties in good health. Sequenced input: blood. The CDR3 here is CASSRLGSNEQFF. The DNA for the CDR3 is TGTGCCAGCAGCCGGTTGGGGAGCAATGAGCAGTTCTTC.